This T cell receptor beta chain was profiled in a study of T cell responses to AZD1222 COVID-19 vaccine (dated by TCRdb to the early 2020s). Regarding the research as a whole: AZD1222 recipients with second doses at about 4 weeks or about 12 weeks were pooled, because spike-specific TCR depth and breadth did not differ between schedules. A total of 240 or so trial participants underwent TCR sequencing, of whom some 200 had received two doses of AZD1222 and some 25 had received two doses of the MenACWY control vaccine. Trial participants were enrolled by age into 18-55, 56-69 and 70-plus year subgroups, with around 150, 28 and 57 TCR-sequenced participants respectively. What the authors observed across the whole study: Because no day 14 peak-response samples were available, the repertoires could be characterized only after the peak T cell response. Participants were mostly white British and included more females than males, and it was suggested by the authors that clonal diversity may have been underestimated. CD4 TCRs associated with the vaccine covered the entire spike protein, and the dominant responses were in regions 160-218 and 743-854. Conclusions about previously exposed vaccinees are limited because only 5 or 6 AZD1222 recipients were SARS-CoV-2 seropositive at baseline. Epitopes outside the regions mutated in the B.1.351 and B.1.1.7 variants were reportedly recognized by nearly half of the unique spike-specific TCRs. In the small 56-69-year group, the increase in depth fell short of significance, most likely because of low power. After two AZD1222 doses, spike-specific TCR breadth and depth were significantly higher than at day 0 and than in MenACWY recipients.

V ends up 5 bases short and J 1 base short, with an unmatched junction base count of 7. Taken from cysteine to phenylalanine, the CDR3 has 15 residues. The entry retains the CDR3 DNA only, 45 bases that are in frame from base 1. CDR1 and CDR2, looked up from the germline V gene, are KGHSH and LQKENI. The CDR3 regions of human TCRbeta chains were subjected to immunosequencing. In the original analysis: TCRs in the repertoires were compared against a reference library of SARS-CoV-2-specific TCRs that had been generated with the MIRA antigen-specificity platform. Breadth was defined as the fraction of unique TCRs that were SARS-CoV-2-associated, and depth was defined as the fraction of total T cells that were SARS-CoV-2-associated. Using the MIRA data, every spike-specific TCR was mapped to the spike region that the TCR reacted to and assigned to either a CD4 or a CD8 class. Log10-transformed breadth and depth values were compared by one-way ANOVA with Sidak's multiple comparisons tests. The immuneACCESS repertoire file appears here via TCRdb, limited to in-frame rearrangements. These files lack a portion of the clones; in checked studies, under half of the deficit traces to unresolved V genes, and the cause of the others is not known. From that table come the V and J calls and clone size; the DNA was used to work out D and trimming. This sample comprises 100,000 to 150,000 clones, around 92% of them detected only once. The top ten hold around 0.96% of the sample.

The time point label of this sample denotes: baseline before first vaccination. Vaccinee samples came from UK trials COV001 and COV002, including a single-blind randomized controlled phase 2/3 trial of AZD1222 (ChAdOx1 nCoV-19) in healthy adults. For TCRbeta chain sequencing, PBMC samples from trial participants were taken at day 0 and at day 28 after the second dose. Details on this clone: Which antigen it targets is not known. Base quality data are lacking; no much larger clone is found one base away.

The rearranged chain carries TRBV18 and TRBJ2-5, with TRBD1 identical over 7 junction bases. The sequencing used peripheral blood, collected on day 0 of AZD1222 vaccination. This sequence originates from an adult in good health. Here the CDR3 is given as CASSEGTDFQETQYF. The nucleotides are TGTGCCAGCTCAGAAGGGACAGATTTCCAAGAGACCCAGTACTTC.